The source of this TCR beta chain is a study of blood T cells in healthy people across ages. General study points: Total diversity from one million sequenced T cells was likely underestimated. It was the long-lived donors that had more naive CD4+ cells and higher diversity than aged donors. No one knew whether donors had CMV, which possibly confounded expanded clonotype changes. The study could not conclusively compare naive and antigen-experienced cells, given its unsorted PBMCs.

Together with a sample-barcoded 5' primer, a J-beta primer mix was included in a second PCR lasting roughly 6 to 12 cycles. TCRdb re-analysed the 5' RACE reads in MiXCR, keeping a single row per CDR3 protein. Of roughly 1,800,000 distinct CDR3 sequences listed, around 50% were seen once; the top ten hold over 2%. CDR1 is SEHNR, CDR2 FQNEAQ, per germline (reference sequence). With V trimmed by 3 bases and J by 4 bases, 3 bases remained unmatched. CDR3 size: 14 residues. About this clonotype itself: Its target is not known.

The sample was blood. The chain is built from TRBV7-9 and TRBJ1-1; 9 bases line up with TRBD1. This clonotype was obtained from a woman between 40 and 55 years old in good health. CDR3 DNA: TGTGCCAGCAGCTTTCCGGACAGGGGCACTGAAGCTTTCTTT. This codes for CASSFPDRGTEAFF.